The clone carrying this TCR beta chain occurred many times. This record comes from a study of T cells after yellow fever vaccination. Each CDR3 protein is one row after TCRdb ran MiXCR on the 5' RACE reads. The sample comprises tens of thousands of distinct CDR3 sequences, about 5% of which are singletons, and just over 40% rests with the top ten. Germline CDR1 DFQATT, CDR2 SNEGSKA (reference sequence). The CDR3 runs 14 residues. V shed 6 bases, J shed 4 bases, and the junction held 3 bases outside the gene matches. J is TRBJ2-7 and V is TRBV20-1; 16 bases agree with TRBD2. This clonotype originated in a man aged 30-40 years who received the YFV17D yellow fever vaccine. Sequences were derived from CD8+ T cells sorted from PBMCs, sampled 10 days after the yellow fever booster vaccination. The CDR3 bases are TGCAGTGCGGGGACTAGCGGGAGGGAATACGAGCAGTACTTC. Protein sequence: CSAGTSGREYEQYF.